The rows below give T cell receptor beta chains drawn from one sample of a study of naive CD8 T cells in extremely preterm neonates. Data came from immunoSEQ multiplex PCR; TCRdb stores just in-frame clones and leaves some out. This sample has under 7,000 clones, with around 98% found just once. Material for sequencing was naive CD8+ T cells from cord blood. The source is a newborn in good health. CDR3s include the opening cysteine and the closing phenylalanine or tryptophan. A D gene is named only where the DNA matches it firmly.

v_call: TRBV7-2
d_call: .
j_call: TRBJ1-2
cdr3_aa: CASSLDASGWGDLGYTF
cdr3_nt: TGTGCCAGCAGCTTAGACGCCTCCGGTTGGGGGGACCTTGGCTACACCTTC

v_call: TRBV2
d_call: TRBD2
j_call: TRBJ2-3
cdr3_aa: CASSYESSGSTDTQYF
cdr3_nt: TGTGCCAGCAGTTATGAGTCTAGCGGGAGCACAGATACGCAGTATTTT

v_call: TRBV27
d_call: .
j_call: TRBJ2-1
cdr3_aa: CASSDSFTYNEQFF
cdr3_nt: TGTGCCAGCAGTGACTCGTTTACCTACAATGAGCAGTTCTTC

v_call: TRBV4-3
d_call: .
j_call: TRBJ1-6
cdr3_aa: CASSQDPSSYNSPLHF
cdr3_nt: TGCGCCAGCAGCCAAGATCCCAGCTCCTATAATTCACCCCTCCACTTT

v_call: TRBV28
d_call: .
j_call: TRBJ2-5
cdr3_aa: CASSLRFGGVGETQYF
cdr3_nt: TGTGCCAGCAGTTTACGATTCGGGGGTGTAGGAGAGACCCAGTACTTC

v_call: TRBV30
d_call: .
j_call: TRBJ1-2
cdr3_aa: CAWSVGRGGYTF
cdr3_nt: TGTGCCTGGAGTGTAGGCCGGGGAGGCTACACCTTC

v_call: TRBV7-9
d_call: .
j_call: TRBJ2-1
cdr3_aa: CASSPLDTNEQFF
cdr3_nt: TGTGCCAGCAGCCCACTTGACACGAATGAGCAGTTCTTC

v_call: TRBV27
d_call: .
j_call: TRBJ1-6
cdr3_aa: CASSLFGTYNSPLHF
cdr3_nt: TGTGCCAGCAGTCTTTTCGGGACCTATAATTCACCCCTCCACTTT

v_call: TRBV19
d_call: .
j_call: TRBJ1-2
cdr3_aa: CASSIQDRGYGYTF
cdr3_nt: TGTGCCAGTAGTATCCAAGACAGAGGCTATGGCTACACCTTC

v_call: TRBV9
d_call: TRBD2
j_call: TRBJ2-3
cdr3_aa: CASSVGTRVTDTQYF
cdr3_nt: TGTGCCAGCAGCGTAGGGACTAGGGTCACAGATACGCAGTATTTT

v_call: TRBV30
d_call: TRBD1
j_call: TRBJ1-2
cdr3_aa: CAWSSAQQSVSGVRGGYTF
cdr3_nt: TGTGCCTGGAGTTCCGCTCAACAATCAGTTTCAGGGGTCAGGGGGGGCTACACCTTC

v_call: TRBV7-9
d_call: .
j_call: TRBJ1-4
cdr3_aa: CASSSDSIEEKLFF
cdr3_nt: TGTGCCAGCAGCTCCGACAGCATAGAGGAAAAACTGTTTTTT

v_call: TRBV4-2
d_call: .
j_call: TRBJ2-7
cdr3_aa: CASSQERRESYEQYF
cdr3_nt: TGTGCCAGCAGCCAAGAGAGGAGGGAGTCCTACGAGCAGTACTTC

v_call: TRBV27
d_call: TRBD2
j_call: TRBJ2-1
cdr3_aa: CASSLAGGPYNEQFF
cdr3_nt: TGTGCCAGCAGTTTGGCGGGAGGGCCCTACAATGAGCAGTTCTTC

v_call: TRBV28
d_call: .
j_call: TRBJ1-3
cdr3_aa: CASSLGRAGNTIYF
cdr3_nt: TGTGCCAGCAGTTTAGGCAGGGCTGGAAACACCATATATTTT

v_call: TRBV5-6
d_call: .
j_call: TRBJ1-5
cdr3_aa: CASSLAGDQPQHF
cdr3_nt: TGTGCCAGCAGCTTGGCAGGGGATCAGCCCCAGCATTTT

v_call: TRBV9
d_call: TRBD2
j_call: TRBJ2-3
cdr3_aa: CASSVAPAGGGDTQYF
cdr3_nt: TGTGCCAGCAGCGTAGCCCCAGCGGGAGGGGGAGATACGCAGTATTTT

v_call: TRBV9
d_call: TRBD2
j_call: TRBJ2-7
cdr3_aa: CASSVGRGDELYF
cdr3_nt: TGTGCCAGCAGCGTAGGGCGGGGGGACGAACTGTACTTC

v_call: TRBV9
d_call: .
j_call: TRBJ2-2
cdr3_aa: CASSVGQNTGELFF
cdr3_nt: TGTGCCAGCAGCGTAGGACAAAACACCGGGGAGCTGTTTTTT

v_call: TRBV4-3
d_call: .
j_call: TRBJ1-6
cdr3_aa: CASSQGRESYNSPLHF
cdr3_nt: TGCGCCAGCAGCCAAGGGAGGGAGTCCTATAATTCACCCCTCCACTTT

v_call: TRBV7-2
d_call: TRBD1
j_call: TRBJ2-3
cdr3_aa: CASSLLWTGDTDTQYF
cdr3_nt: TGTGCCAGCAGCTTACTCTGGACAGGGGACACAGATACGCAGTATTTT

v_call: TRBV4-2
d_call: .
j_call: TRBJ2-3
cdr3_aa: CASSQELGGGTDTQYF
cdr3_nt: TGTGCCAGCAGCCAAGAATTGGGAGGTGGCACAGATACGCAGTATTTT

v_call: TRBV6-4
d_call: .
j_call: TRBJ1-3
cdr3_aa: CASSDSIQVSGNTIYF
cdr3_nt: TGTGCCAGCAGTGACTCGATACAGGTCTCTGGAAACACCATATATTTT

v_call: TRBV19
d_call: .
j_call: TRBJ2-1
cdr3_aa: CASSRTTAYNEQFF
cdr3_nt: TGTGCCAGTAGTCGGACTACTGCCTACAATGAGCAGTTCTTC

v_call: TRBV27
d_call: TRBD2
j_call: TRBJ2-3
cdr3_aa: CASSSGEAGALTDTQYF
cdr3_nt: TGTGCCAGCAGTTCAGGGGAAGCGGGGGCCCTAACAGATACGCAGTATTTT

v_call: TRBV4-2
d_call: TRBD1
j_call: TRBJ1-1
cdr3_aa: CASSQETGMNTEAFF
cdr3_nt: TGTGCCAGCAGCCAAGAGACAGGGATGAACACTGAAGCTTTCTTT

v_call: TRBV9
d_call: TRBD2
j_call: TRBJ2-7
cdr3_aa: CASSVGGGGPYEQYF
cdr3_nt: TGTGCCAGCAGCGTAGGGGGCGGGGGGCCCTACGAGCAGTACTTC

v_call: TRBV5-6
d_call: .
j_call: TRBJ2-3
cdr3_aa: CASSLSVTDTQYF
cdr3_nt: TGTGCCAGCAGCTTGTCTGTCACAGATACGCAGTATTTT

v_call: TRBV27
d_call: TRBD2
j_call: TRBJ2-1
cdr3_aa: CASTSGGSNEQFF
cdr3_nt: TGTGCCAGCACAAGCGGGGGGTCCAATGAGCAGTTCTTC

v_call: TRBV19
d_call: .
j_call: TRBJ1-2
cdr3_aa: CASSYWTEANYGYTF
cdr3_nt: TGTGCCAGTAGTTACTGGACAGAAGCTAACTATGGCTACACCTTC

v_call: TRBV28
d_call: .
j_call: TRBJ1-5
cdr3_aa: CASSPLTGNQPQHF
cdr3_nt: TGTGCCAGCAGTCCCCTGACGGGGAATCAGCCCCAGCATTTT

v_call: TRBV7-2
d_call: .
j_call: TRBJ1-5
cdr3_aa: CASSLGGRGTQPQHF
cdr3_nt: TGTGCCAGCAGCTTAGGGGGAAGGGGTACTCAGCCCCAGCATTTT

v_call: TRBV6-1
d_call: TRBD1
j_call: TRBJ2-2
cdr3_aa: CASSPLGTGAELFF
cdr3_nt: TGTGCCAGCAGCCCGCTCGGGACAGGGGCGGAGCTGTTTTTT

v_call: TRBV5-6
d_call: .
j_call: TRBJ2-5
cdr3_aa: CASSIQGQETQYF
cdr3_nt: TGTGCCAGCAGCATACAGGGACAAGAGACCCAGTACTTC

v_call: TRBV15
d_call: TRBD1
j_call: TRBJ2-7
cdr3_aa: CATGRDRGHEQYF
cdr3_nt: TGTGCCACCGGCAGAGACAGGGGGCACGAGCAGTACTTC

v_call: TRBV11-2
d_call: TRBD1
j_call: TRBJ1-1
cdr3_aa: CASSSFFSGTGYTEAFF
cdr3_nt: TGTGCCAGCAGCTCCTTCTTTTCCGGGACAGGTTACACTGAAGCTTTCTTT

v_call: TRBV7-3
d_call: TRBD2
j_call: TRBJ2-3
cdr3_aa: CASSLRGGSTDTQYF
cdr3_nt: TGTGCCAGCAGCTTACGCGGGGGGTCGACAGATACGCAGTATTTT

v_call: TRBV4-2
d_call: TRBD2
j_call: TRBJ2-6
cdr3_aa: CASSQLAGGPGANVLTF
cdr3_nt: TGTGCCAGCAGCCAACTAGCGGGAGGGCCTGGGGCCAACGTCCTGACTTTC

v_call: TRBV2
d_call: TRBD1
j_call: TRBJ1-2
cdr3_aa: CASSEDRADGYTF
cdr3_nt: TGTGCCAGCAGTGAGGACAGGGCTGATGGCTACACCTTC

v_call: TRBV28
d_call: TRBD2
j_call: TRBJ2-2
cdr3_aa: CASSLPRTGMTSGQNTGELFF
cdr3_nt: TGTGCCAGCAGTTTACCAAGGACAGGGATGACTAGCGGGCAGAACACCGGGGAGCTGTTTTTT

v_call: TRBV27
d_call: TRBD2
j_call: TRBJ2-7
cdr3_aa: CASSERGGYEQYF
cdr3_nt: TGTGCCAGCAGTGAGCGGGGGGGCTACGAGCAGTACTTC